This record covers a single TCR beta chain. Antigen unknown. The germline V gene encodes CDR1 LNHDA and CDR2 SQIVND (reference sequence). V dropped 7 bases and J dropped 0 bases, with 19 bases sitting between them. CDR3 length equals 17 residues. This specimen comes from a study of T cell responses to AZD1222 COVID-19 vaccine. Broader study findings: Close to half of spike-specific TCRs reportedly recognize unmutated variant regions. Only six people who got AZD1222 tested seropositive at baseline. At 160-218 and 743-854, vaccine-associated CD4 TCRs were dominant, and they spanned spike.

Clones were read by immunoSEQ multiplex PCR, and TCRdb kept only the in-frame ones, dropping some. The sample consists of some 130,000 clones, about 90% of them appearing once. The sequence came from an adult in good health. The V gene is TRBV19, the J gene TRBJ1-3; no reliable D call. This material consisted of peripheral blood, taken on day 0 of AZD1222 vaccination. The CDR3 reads CASTSRGQISSGNTIYF. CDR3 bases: TGTGCCAGTACCTCCCGAGGGCAGATAAGCTCTGGAAACACCATATATTTT.